The present T cell receptor beta chain was sequenced within a study of monozygotic twins with inflammatory bowel disease. TCRdb re-called the 5' RACE reads, yielding one record per CDR3 amino acid sequence without DNA. Its table lists 420,000 or so distinct CDR3 sequences. There are 17 residues in the CDR3. Germline values: CDR1 SGHNT, CDR2 YYREEE (reference sequence). Input material: blood. This receptor was taken from a human donor with ulcerative colitis or Crohn's disease, or a healthy co-twin of an affected twin (not recorded which). This chain uses TRBV5-4 with TRBJ2-1; the D call from TCRdb, TRBD1, cannot be confirmed without DNA. The CDR3 sequence: CASNTWDRGGLNNEQFF.